Following are 9 T cell receptor beta chains from one sample sequenced in a study of spatial heterogeneity in lung cancer. The time point: sample taken at primary tumor resection. Frozen PBMC, nontumor lung or tumor provided whole RNA, which was sequenced unsorted. MiXCR was run by TCRdb on the 5' RACE reads, yielding one entry per CDR3 protein. The sample records about 90,000 distinct CDR3 sequences, over 8.5% being singletons. The material was PBMCs, obtained at surgery. The receptors originated from a male donor with early-stage non-small cell lung cancer.

This clonotype has a count of ten or more. This chain uses TRBV24-1 with TRBJ2-5, with D perhaps matching TRBD1 or TRBD2 (5 bases each). The germline V gene has CDR1 KGHDR and CDR2 SFDVKD. CDR3 length equals 15 residues. V was clipped by 4 bases and J by 5 bases, with 16 bases between them. CDR3: CATSDGTTPQETQYF. CDR3 nucleotides: TGTGCCACCAGTGACGGGACCACACCCCAGGAGACCCAGTACTTC.

V is TRBV5-1 and J is TRBJ1-2, with a possible D match to TRBD1 (5 bases). The CDR3 runs 15 residues. Germline V gene sequence: CDR1 SGHRS, CDR2 YFSETQ. Deletions cut 3 bases from V and 3 bases from J, with 15 bases between. CDR3 region: CASSSRTRWDYGYTF. The CDR3 DNA reads TGCGCCAGCAGCTCAAGGACACGCTGGGACTATGGCTACACCTTC.

This chain uses TRBV7-9 with TRBJ2-7, with D uncertain. The CDR3 length is 13 residues. V was cut by 8 bases and J by 0 bases, with 11 bases left in between. CDR1 is SEHNR and CDR2 is FQNEAQ in the germline V gene (reference sequence). DNA of the CDR3: TGTGCCAGCTTGACCCTCTCCTCCTACGAGCAGTACTTC. This translates into CASLTLSSYEQYF.

This clonotype was seen a few times. V is TRBV10-3 and J is TRBJ1-5, with a tentative D call TRBD1 (5 bases). The V gene's germline CDR1 is ENHRY and CDR2 SYGVKD. V was trimmed by 2 bases and J by 2 bases, leaving 7 bases between them. This CDR3 comprises 14 residues. CDR3 DNA: TGTGCCATCAGTGAGGGGGGTCGCAATCAGCCCCAGCATTTT. Its protein product is CAISEGGRNQPQHF.

In its sample, this clonotype was seen many times. This rearrangement joins TRBV7-2 to TRBJ1-1; D is ambiguous. The CDR3 totals 15 residues. V dropped 1 base and J dropped 3 bases, with 12 bases sitting between them. Germline V gives CDR1 SGHTA, CDR2 FQGNSA. CDR3 amino acids: CASSLEAYGDTEAFF. The CDR3 nucleotides are TGTGCCAGCAGCTTAGAAGCCTATGGGGACACTGAAGCTTTCTTT. Full variable domain (outside the CDR3, taken from reference TRBV7-2 and TRBJ1-1): GAGVSQSPSNKVTEKGKDVELRCDPISGHTALYWYRQSLGQGLEFLIYFQGNSAPDKSGLPSDRFSAERTGGSVSTLTIQRTQQEDSAVYLCASSLEAYGDTEAFFGQGTRLTVV.

This clonotype was detected many times. The chain links TRBV6-6 to TRBJ2-6, with D possibly matching TRBD1 (6 bases). CDR1 MNHNY and CDR2 SVGAGI come from the germline V gene (reference sequence). Trimming stripped 2 bases from V and 1 base from J, with 9 bases between. This CDR3 spans 16 amino acids. CDR3 region: CASSYEQGSGANVLTF. In DNA, the CDR3 is TGTGCCAGCAGTTACGAACAGGGTTCTGGGGCCAACGTCCTGACTTTC.

There are a few counts of this clonotype. This rearrangement joins TRBV7-7 to TRBJ1-1; D is undetermined. V lost 2 bases to trimming and J lost 2 bases, with 18 bases between them. Germline V gene sequence: CDR1 SSHAT, CDR2 FNYEAQ (reference sequence). The CDR3 length is 17 residues. Here the CDR3 reads CASSLLLPTSPNTEAFF. In DNA form, the CDR3 reads TGTGCCAGCAGCTTACTCCTTCCGACCAGCCCCAACACTGAAGCTTTCTTT. Full variable domain (rest looked up from reference TRBV7-7 and TRBJ1-1): GAGVSQSPRYKVTKRGQDVTLRCDPISSHATLYWYQQALGQGPEFLTYFNYEAQPDKSGLPSDRFSAERPEGSISTLTIQRTEQRDSAMYRCASSLLLPTSPNTEAFFGQGTRLTVV.

This clonotype was seen a few times. V is TRBV19 and J is TRBJ2-3; the D gene is possibly TRBD2 (6 bases). Per germline, CDR1 LNHDA and CDR2 SQIVND (reference sequence). Trimming pared 6 bases from V and 3 bases from J, leaving 13 bases between. This CDR3 spans 14 amino acids. Here the CDR3 reads CASRGEETTDTQYF. CDR3 sequence (DNA): TGTGCCAGTAGGGGGGAGGAAACTACAGATACGCAGTATTTT. Full variable domain (outside the CDR3, taken from reference TRBV19 and TRBJ2-3): DGGITQSPKYLFRKEGQNVTLSCEQNLNHDAMYWYRQDPGQGLRLIYYSQIVNDFQKGDIAEGYSVSREKKESFPLTVTSAQKNPTAFYLCASRGEETTDTQYFGPGTRLTVL.

This clonotype was detected ten times or more. The chain joins TRBV28 to TRBJ2-3, with 7 bases fitting TRBD1. From germline, CDR1 is MDHEN and CDR2 SYDVKM. This CDR3 contains 15 residues. With 5 bases clipped from V and 0 bases from J, the junction kept 5 bases outside the gene matches. The CDR3 spells CASSPTGVSTDTQYF. In nucleotides, the CDR3 is TGTGCCAGCAGTCCAACAGGGGTTAGCACAGATACGCAGTATTTT.